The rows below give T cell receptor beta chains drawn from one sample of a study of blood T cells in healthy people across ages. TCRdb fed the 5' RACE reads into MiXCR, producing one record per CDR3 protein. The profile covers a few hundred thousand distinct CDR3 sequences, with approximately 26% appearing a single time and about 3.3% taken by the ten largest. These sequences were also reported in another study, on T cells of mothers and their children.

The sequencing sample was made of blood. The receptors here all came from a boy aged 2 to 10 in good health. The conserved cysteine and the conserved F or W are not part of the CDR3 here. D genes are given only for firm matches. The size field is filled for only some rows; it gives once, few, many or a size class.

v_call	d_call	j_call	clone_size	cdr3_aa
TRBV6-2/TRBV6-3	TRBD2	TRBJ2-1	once	ASSCSHPTSGLYNEQF
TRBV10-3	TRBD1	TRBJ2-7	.	AIRQTGTNHEQY
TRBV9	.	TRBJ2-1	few	ASSIGAGAANEQF
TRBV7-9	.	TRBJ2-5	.	ASSPQELQLETQY
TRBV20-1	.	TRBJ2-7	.	SAEDTGKGYEQY
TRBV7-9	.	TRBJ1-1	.	ASSPSLASEAF
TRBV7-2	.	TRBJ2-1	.	ASSLKESSYNGQF
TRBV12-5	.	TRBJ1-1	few	ASGLTSGTEAF
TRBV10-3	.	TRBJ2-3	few	AISEVRTTGDTQY
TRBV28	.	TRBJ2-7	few	ASKPPGRDYEQY
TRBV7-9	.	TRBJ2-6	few	ASSIRTGGGTGANVLT
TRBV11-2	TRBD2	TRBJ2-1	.	ASSLEVSGGDNEQF
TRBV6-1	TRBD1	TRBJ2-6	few	ASSERRLQGISLRFSGANVLT
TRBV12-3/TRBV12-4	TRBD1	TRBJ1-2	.	ASSLRQGGYGYT
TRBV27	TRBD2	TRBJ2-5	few	ASSSLGLVTEETQY
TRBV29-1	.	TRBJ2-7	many	SVVGAYEQY
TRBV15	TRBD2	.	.	ATSSYREADYEQY